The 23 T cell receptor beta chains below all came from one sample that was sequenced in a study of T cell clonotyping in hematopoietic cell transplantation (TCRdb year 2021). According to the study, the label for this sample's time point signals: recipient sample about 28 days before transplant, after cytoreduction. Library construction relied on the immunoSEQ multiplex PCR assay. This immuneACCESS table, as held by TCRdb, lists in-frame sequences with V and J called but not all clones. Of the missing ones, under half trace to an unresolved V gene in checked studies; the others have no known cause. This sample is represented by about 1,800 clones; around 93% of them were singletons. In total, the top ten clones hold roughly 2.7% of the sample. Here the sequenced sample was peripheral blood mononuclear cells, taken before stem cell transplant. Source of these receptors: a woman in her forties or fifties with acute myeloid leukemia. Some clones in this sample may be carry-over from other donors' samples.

CDR3 nucleotide sequence: TGTGCCTGGGAACAGGGGTCCGGGGAGCTGTTTTTT. This gives the protein CAWEQGSGELFF. This chain connects TRBV30 to TRBJ2-2, with 7 bases matching TRBD1. This CDR3 contains 12 residues. The V gene's germline CDR1 is GTSNPN and CDR2 SVGIG (reference sequence). Germline trimming cut 5 bases from V and 6 bases from J; bases unmatched to any gene: 3.

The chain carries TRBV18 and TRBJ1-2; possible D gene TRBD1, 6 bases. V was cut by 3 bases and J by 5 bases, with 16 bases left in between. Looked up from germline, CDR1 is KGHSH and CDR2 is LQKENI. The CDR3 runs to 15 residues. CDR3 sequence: CASSPSGQGAYGYTF. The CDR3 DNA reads TGTGCCAGCTCACCTTCGGGACAAGGGGCTTATGGCTACACCTTC.

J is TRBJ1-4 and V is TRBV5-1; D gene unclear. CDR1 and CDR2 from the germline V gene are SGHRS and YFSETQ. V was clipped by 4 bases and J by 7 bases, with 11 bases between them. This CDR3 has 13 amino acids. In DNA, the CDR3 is TGCGCCAGCAGCCTAAACGAGGGTGAAAAACTGTTTTTT. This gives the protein CASSLNEGEKLFF.

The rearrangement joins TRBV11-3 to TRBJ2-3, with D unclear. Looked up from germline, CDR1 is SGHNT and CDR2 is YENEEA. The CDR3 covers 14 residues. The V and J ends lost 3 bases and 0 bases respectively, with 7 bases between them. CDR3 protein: CASSLTGSTDTQYF. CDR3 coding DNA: TGTGCCAGCAGCTTGACCGGTAGCACAGATACGCAGTATTTT.

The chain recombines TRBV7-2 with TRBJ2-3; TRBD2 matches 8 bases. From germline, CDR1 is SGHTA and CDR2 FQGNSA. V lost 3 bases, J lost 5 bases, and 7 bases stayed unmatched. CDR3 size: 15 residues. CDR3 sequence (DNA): TGTGCCAGCAGCTTTCGGGGGGGCGGATTAGATACGCAGTATTTT. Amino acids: CASSFRGGGLDTQYF. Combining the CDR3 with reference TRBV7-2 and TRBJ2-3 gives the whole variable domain GAGVSQSPSNKVTEKGKDVELRCDPISGHTALYWYRQSLGQGLEFLIYFQGNSAPDKSGLPSDRFSAERTGGSVSTLTIQRTQQEDSAVYLCASSFRGGGLDTQYFGPGTRLTVL.

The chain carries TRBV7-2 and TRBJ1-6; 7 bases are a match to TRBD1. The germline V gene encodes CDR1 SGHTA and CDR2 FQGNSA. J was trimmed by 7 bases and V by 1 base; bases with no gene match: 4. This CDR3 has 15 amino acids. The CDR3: CASSLVRDRNSPLHF. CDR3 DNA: TGTGCCAGCAGCTTAGTTCGGGACAGAAATTCACCCCTCCACTTT.

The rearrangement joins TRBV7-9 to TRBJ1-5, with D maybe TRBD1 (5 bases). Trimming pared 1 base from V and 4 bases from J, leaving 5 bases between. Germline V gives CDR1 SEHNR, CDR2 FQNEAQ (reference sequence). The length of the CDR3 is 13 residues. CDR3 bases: TGTGCCAGCAGCTTAGGGACAAATCAGCCCCAGCATTTT. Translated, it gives CASSLGTNQPQHF.

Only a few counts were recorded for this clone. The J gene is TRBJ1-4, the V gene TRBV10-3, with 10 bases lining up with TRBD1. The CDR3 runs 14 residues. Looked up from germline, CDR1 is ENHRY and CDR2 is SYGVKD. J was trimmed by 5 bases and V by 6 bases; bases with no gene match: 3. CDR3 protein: CAISPGQGNEKLFF. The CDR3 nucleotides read TGTGCCATCAGCCCGGGACAGGGGAATGAAAAACTGTTTTTT.

This chain's CDR3 is CATAQRETGAEQYF. In DNA form, the CDR3 reads TGTGCCACCGCCCAGAGGGAGACAGGGGCCGAGCAGTACTTC. V usage is TRBV15 and J usage is TRBJ2-7; 8 nucleotides line up with TRBD1. Germline CDR1 LNHNV, CDR2 YYDKDF (reference sequence). Trimming removed 8 bases from V and 6 bases from J; junction bases left unmatched: 12. The CDR3 is 14 residues long.

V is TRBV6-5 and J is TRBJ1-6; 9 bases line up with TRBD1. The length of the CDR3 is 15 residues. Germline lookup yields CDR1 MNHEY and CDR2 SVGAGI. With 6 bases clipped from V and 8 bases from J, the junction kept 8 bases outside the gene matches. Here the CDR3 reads CASRGQGLGDSPLHF. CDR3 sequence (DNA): TGTGCCAGCAGGGGACAGGGCCTTGGGGATTCACCCCTCCACTTT.

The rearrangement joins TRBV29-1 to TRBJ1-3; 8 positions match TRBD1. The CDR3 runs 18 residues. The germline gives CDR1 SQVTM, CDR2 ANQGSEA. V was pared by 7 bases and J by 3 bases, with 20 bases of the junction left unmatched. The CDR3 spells CSGRITSPGQAVGNTIYF. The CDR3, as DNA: TGCAGCGGACGTATTACTTCTCCGGGACAGGCTGTTGGAAACACCATATATTTT.

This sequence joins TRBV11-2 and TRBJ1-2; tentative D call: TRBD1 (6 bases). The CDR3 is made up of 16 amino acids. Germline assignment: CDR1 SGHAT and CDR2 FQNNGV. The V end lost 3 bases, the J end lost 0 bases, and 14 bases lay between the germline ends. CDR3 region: CASSFTGTKANYGYTF. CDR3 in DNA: TGTGCCAGCAGCTTCACCGGGACAAAAGCTAACTATGGCTACACCTTC.

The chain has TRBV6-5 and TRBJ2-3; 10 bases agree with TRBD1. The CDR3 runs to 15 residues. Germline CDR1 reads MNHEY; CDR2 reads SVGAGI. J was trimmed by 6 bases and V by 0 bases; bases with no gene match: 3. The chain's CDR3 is CASSYSRDRGDTQYF. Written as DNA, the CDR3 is TGTGCCAGCAGTTACTCCCGGGACAGGGGCGATACGCAGTATTTT.

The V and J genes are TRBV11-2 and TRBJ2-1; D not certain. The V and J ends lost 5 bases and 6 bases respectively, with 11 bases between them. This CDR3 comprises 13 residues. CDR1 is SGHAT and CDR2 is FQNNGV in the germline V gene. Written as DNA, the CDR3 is TGTGCCAGCAGCATAACCGATTTCAATGAGCAGTTCTTC. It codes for CASSITDFNEQFF.

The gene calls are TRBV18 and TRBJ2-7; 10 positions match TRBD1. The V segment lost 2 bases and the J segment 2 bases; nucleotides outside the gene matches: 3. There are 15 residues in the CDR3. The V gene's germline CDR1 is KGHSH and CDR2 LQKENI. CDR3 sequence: CASSPAGTGAYEQYF. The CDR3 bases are TGTGCCAGCTCACCAGCCGGGACAGGGGCCTACGAGCAGTACTTC. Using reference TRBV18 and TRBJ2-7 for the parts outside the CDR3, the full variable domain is NAGVMQNPRHLVRRRGQEARLRCSPMKGHSHVYWYRQLPEEGLKFMVYLQKENIIDESGMPKERFSAEFPKEGPSILRIQQVVRGDSAAYFCASSPAGTGAYEQYFGPGTRLTVT.

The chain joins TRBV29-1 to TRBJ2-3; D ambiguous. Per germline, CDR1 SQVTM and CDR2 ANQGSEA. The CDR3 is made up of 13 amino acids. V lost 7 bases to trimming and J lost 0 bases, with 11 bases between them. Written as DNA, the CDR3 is TGCAGCGCCCTCAAGCCCAGCACAGATACGCAGTATTTT. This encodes CSALKPSTDTQYF.

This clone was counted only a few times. The CDR3 nucleotides read TGTGCCAGCAGCTTAGCACCGTCCGTCGGGGGGAATTCACCCCTCCACTTT. Its translation is CASSLAPSVGGNSPLHF. The chain joins TRBV7-2 to TRBJ1-6; TRBD1 might be the D (5 bases). CDR1 is SGHTA and CDR2 is FQGNSA in the germline V gene. Trimming removed 0 bases from V and 7 bases from J, with 16 bases in between. The CDR3 sequence is 17 residues long.

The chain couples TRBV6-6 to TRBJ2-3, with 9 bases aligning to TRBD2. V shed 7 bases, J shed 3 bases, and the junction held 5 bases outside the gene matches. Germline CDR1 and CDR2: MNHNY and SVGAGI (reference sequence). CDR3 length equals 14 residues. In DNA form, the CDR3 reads TGTGCCAGCACCCTAGCGGGGCGTACAGATACGCAGTATTTT. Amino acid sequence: CASTLAGRTDTQYF.

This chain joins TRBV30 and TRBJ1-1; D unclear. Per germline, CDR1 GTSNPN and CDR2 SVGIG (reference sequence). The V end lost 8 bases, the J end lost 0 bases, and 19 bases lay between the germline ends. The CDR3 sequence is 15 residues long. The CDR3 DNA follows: TGTGCCGGATCTCTCGGGAAAATTTTGAACACTGAAGCTTTCTTT. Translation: CAGSLGKILNTEAFF.

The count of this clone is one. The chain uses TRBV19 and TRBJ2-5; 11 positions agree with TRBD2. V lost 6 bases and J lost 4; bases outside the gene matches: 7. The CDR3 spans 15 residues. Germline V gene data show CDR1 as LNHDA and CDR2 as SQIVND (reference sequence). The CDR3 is CASSPTSGGLETQYF. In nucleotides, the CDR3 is TGTGCCAGTAGCCCTACTAGCGGGGGTCTAGAGACCCAGTACTTC.

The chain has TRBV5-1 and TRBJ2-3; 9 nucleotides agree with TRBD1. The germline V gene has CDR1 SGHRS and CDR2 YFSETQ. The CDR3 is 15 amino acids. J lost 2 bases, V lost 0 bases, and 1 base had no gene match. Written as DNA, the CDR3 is TGCGCCAGCAGCTTGGACAGGGGGCACACAGATACGCAGTATTTT. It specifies CASSLDRGHTDTQYF.

CDR3 loop: CAISSKGDYNSPLHF. CDR3 DNA sequence: TGTGCCATCAGTTCGAAAGGGGACTATAATTCACCCCTCCACTTT. This chain links TRBV10-3 with TRBJ1-6; possible D gene TRBD1, 5 bases. This CDR3 has 15 amino acids. V was pared by 5 bases and J by 3 bases, with 11 bases between. From germline, CDR1 is ENHRY and CDR2 SYGVKD.

This chain's CDR3 is CASSLSSPPDTQYF. For the CDR3, the DNA is TGTGCCAGCAGCTTATCGTCGCCCCCAGATACGCAGTATTTT. The chain couples TRBV7-3 to TRBJ2-3; D is undetermined. V was cut by 2 bases and J by 4 bases, with 10 bases left in between. There are 14 residues in the CDR3. CDR1 and CDR2 from the germline V gene are SGHTA and FQGTGA.